Shown below are 4 T cell receptor beta chains from a single sample sequenced in a study of CD8 T cells in Susac syndrome. After extraction with the RNeasy kit, about 0.5 to 1 ug of the RNA was reverse transcribed using random hexamers. TCRdb re-called the immunoSEQ multiplex PCR reads with MiXCR, one entry per CDR3 protein. The table shows more than 70,000 distinct CDR3 sequences, with over 85% occurring only once. Sequencing was carried out using CD8+ T cells from PBMCs. These receptors all come from a human donor in good health.

V gene TRBV12-3 or TRBV12-4 combines with J gene TRBJ2-2; 11 positions agree with TRBD2. The V segment lost 8 bases and the J segment 4 bases; nucleotides outside the gene matches: 3. The CDR3 has 14 residues. CDR3 amino acids: CASELAGGTGELFF. The CDR3 DNA follows: TGTGCCAGCGAGCTAGCGGGGGGCACCGGGGAGCTGTTTTTT.

The chain couples TRBV5-6 to TRBJ1-1; 7 bases match TRBD1. Germline CDR1 SGHDT, CDR2 YYEEEE. V dropped 4 bases and J dropped 1; count of bases not matched to a gene: 4. The length of the CDR3 is 14 residues. CDR3: CASSEDRRNTEAFF. CDR3 DNA sequence: TGTGCCAGCAGCGAGGACAGGCGGAACACTGAAGCTTTCTTT.

The chain has TRBV6-5 and TRBJ1-3; 7 nucleotides align to TRBD1. The CDR3 is 16 amino acids. The V and J ends lost 1 base and 4 bases, in that order; junction bases with no gene match: 7. Germline V gene sequence: CDR1 MNHEY, CDR2 SVGAGI. The chain's CDR3 is CASSYYGTASGNTIYF. The CDR3 DNA is TGTGCCAGCAGTTACTACGGGACAGCCTCAGGAAACACCATATATTTT.

This chain joins TRBV4-2 and TRBJ1-1; D not resolved. Germline loops: CDR1 LGHNA, CDR2 YNFKEQ. V lost 0 bases to trimming and J lost 2 bases, with 7 bases between them. The CDR3 has 14 residues. Here the CDR3 DNA reads TGTGCCAGCAGCCAAGAAGACCAAAACACTGAAGCTTTCTTT. Translation gives CASSQEDQNTEAFF.